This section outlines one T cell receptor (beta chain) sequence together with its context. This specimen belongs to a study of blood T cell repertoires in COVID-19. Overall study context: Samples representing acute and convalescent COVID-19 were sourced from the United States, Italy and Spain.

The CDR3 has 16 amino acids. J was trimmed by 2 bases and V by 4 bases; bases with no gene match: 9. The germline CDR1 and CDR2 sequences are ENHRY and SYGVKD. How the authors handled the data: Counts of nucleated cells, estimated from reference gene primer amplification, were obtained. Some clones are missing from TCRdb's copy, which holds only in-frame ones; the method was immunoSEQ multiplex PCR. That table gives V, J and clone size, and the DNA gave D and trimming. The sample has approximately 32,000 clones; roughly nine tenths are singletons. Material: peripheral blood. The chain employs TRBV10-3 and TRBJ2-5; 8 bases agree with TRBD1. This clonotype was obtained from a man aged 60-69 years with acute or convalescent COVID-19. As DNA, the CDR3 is TGTGCCATCAGTGCTGGACAGGGAGGCGGTCAAGAGACCCAGTACTTC. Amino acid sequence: CAISAGQGGGQETQYF.